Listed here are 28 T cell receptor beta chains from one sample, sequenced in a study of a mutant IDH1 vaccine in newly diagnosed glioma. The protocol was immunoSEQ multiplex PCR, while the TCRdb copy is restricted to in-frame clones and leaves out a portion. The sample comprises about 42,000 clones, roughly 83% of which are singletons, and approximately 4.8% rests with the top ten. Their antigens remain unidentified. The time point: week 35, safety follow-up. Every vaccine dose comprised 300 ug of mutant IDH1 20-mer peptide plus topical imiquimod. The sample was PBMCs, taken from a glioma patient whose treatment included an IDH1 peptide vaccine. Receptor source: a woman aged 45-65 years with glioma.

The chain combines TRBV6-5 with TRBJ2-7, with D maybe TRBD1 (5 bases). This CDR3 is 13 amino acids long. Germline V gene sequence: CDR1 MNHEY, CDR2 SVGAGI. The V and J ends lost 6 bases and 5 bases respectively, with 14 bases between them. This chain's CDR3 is CASRQAGNDEQYF. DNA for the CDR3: TGTGCCAGCAGGCAGGCAGGGAACGACGAGCAGTACTTC.

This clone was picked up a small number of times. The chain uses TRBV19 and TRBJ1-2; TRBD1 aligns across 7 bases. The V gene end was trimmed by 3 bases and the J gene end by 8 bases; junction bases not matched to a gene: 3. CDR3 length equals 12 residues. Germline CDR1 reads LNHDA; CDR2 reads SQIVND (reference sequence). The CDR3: CASSMARGGYTF. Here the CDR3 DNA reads TGTGCCAGTAGTATGGCCAGGGGGGGCTACACCTTC.

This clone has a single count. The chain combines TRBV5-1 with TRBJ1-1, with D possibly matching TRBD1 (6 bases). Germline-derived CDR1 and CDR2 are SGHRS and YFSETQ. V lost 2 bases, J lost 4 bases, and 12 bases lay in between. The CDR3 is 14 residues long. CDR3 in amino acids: CASSFQGSGTEAFF. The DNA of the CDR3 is TGCGCCAGCAGCTTCCAGGGGTCGGGCACTGAAGCTTTCTTT.

As DNA, the CDR3 is TGCAGTGCTAGGGGGAGATATGGCTACACCTTC. Its translation is CSARGRYGYTF. The genes are TRBV20-1 and TRBJ1-2, with unresolved D. CDR3 size: 11 residues. The V end lost 3 bases, the J end lost 5 bases, and 7 bases lay between the germline ends. Germline V CDR1 and CDR2: DFQATT, SNEGSKA (reference sequence).

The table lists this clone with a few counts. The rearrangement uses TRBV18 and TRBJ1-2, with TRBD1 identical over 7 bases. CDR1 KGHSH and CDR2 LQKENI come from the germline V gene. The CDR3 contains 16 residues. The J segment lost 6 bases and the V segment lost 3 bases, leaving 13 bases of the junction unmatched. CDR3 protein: CASSPNSDARGHGYTF. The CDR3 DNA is TGTGCCAGCTCACCCAATTCGGACGCGAGGGGGCATGGCTACACCTTC.

The DNA of the CDR3 is TGTGCCATCAGTGAACGAGCGGGGGGGGGCACAGATACGCAGTATTTT. Protein: CAISERAGGGTDTQYF. The gene calls are TRBV10-3 and TRBJ2-3, with TRBD2 identical over 10 bases. The CDR3 is 16 amino acids. Per germline, CDR1 ENHRY and CDR2 SYGVKD. Trimming cost V 3 bases and J 1 base; bases outside gene matches: 4.

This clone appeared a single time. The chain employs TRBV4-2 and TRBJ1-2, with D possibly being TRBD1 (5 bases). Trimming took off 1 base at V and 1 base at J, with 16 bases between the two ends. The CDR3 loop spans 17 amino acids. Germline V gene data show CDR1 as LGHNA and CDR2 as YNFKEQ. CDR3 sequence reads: CASSQVGPLTSNYGYTF. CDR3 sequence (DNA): TGTGCCAGCAGCCAAGTGGGGCCCCTAACCAGTAACTATGGCTACACCTTC.

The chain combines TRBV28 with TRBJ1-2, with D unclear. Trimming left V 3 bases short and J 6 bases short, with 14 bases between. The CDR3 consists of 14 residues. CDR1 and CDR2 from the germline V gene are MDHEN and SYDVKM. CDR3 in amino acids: CASSFGTTINGYTF. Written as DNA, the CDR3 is TGTGCCAGCAGTTTTGGAACCACCATAAATGGCTACACCTTC.

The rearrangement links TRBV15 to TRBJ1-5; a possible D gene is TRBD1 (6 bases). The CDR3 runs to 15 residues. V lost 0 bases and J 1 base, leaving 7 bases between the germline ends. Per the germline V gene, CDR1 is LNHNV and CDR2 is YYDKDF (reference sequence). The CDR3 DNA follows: TGTGCCACCAGCAGAGACAGGGGAAGCAATCAGCCCCAGCATTTT. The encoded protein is CATSRDRGSNQPQHF.

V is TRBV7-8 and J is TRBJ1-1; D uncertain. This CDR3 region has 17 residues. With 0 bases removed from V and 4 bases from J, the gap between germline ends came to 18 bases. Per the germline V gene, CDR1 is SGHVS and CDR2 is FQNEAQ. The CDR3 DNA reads TGTGCCAGCAGCTTAGCGCAAGATCCGGTGAAGAGCACTGAAGCTTTCTTT. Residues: CASSLAQDPVKSTEAFF.

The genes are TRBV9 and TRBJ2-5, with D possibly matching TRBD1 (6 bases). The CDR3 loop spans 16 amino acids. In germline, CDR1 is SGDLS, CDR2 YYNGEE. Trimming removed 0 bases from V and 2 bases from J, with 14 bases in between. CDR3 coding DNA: TGTGCCAGCAGCGTAGCTTCCGGCCAGGGGCAAGAGACCCAGTACTTC. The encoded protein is CASSVASGQGQETQYF. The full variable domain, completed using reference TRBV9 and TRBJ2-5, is DSGVTQTPKHLITATGQRVTLRCSPRSGDLSVYWYQQSLDQGLQFLIQYYNGEERAKGNILERFSAQQFPDLHSELNLSSLELGDSALYFCASSVASGQGQETQYFGPGTRLLVL.

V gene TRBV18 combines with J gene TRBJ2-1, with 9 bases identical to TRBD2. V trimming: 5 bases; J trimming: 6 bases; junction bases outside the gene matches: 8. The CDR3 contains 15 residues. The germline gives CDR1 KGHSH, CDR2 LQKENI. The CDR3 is CASSLRTSAINEQFF. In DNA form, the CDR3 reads TGTGCCAGCTCATTGCGGACTAGCGCCATCAATGAGCAGTTCTTC.

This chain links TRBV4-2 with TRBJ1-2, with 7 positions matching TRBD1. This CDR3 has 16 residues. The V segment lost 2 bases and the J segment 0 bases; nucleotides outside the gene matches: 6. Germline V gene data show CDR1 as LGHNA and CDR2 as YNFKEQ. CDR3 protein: CASSQRQGQTNYGYTF. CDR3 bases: TGTGCCAGCAGCCAACGACAGGGCCAGACTAACTATGGCTACACCTTC.

The CDR3 bases are TGCGCCAGCAGCTTGGACCCTGCGGGTAATGAAAAACTGTTTTTT. Amino acids: CASSLDPAGNEKLFF. The chain employs TRBV5-1 and TRBJ1-4; no reliable D call. The CDR3 loop spans 15 amino acids. The germline CDR1 and CDR2 sequences are SGHRS and YFSETQ. V lost 0 bases and J 4 bases, leaving 10 bases between the germline ends.

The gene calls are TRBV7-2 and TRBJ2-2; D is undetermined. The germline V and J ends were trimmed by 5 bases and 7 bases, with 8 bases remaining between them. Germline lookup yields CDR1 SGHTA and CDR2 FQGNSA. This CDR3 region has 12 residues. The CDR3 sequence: CASSLPGGELFF. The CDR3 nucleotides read TGTGCCAGCAGCCTACCGGGCGGGGAGCTGTTTTTT.

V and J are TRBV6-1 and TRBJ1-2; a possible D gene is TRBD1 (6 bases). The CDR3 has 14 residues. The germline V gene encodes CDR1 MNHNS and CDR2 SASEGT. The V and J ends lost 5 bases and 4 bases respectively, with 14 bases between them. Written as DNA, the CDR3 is TGTGCCAGCAGTCCCGGCGGGGGGGCCTATGGCTACACCTTC. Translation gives CASSPGGGAYGYTF.

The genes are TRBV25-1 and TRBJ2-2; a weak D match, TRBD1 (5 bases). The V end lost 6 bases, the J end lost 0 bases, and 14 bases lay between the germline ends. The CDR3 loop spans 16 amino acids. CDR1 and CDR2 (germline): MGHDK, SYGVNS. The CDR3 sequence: CASSPRQQTNTGELFF. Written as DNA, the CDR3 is TGTGCCAGCAGCCCCAGACAGCAAACGAACACCGGGGAGCTGTTTTTT.

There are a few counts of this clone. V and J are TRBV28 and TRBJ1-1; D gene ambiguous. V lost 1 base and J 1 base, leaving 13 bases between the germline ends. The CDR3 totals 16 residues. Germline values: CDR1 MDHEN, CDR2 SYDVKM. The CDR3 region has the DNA TGTGCCAGCAGTTTATACTCAGGCATAGGGAACACTGAAGCTTTCTTT. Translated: CASSLYSGIGNTEAFF.

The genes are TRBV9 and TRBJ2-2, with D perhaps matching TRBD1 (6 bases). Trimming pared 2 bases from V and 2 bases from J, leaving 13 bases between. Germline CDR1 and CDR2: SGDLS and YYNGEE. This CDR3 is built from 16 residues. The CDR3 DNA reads TGTGCCAGCAGCGTTAGGGGCAGGGGTAACACCGGGGAGCTGTTTTTT. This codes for CASSVRGRGNTGELFF.

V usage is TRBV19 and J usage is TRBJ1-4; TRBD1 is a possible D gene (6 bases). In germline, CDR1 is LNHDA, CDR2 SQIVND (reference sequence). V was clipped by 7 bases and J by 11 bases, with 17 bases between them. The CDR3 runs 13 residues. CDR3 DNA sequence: TGTGCCAGTATGGGGGGGCAGGCTGGTAAACTGTTTTTT. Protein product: CASMGGQAGKLFF.

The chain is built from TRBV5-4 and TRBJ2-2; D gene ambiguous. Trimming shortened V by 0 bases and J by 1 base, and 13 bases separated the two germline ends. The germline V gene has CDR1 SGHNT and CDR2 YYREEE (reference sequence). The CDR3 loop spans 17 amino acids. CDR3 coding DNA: TGTGCCAGCAGCTTGGCCAACGTTCAATTGAACACCGGGGAGCTGTTTTTT. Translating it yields CASSLANVQLNTGELFF.

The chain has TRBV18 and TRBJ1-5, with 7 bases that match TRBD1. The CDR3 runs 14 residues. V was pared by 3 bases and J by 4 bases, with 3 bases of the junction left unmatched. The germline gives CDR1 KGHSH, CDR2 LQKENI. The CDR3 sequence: CASSPGQDNQPQHF. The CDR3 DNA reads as TGTGCCAGCTCACCTGGACAGGATAATCAGCCCCAGCATTTT.

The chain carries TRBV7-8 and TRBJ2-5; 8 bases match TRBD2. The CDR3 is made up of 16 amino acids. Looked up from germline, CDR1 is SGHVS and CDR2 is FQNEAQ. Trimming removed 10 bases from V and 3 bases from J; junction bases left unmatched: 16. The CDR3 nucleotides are TGTGCCACCGAAGTTAACGGGGGGGCCCTAAAAGAGACCCAGTACTTC. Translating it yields CATEVNGGALKETQYF.

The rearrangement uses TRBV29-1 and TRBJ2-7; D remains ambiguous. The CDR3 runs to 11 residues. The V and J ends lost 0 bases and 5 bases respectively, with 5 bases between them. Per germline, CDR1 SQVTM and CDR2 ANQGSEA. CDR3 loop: CSVEEAHEQYF. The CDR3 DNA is TGCAGCGTTGAAGAGGCCCACGAGCAGTACTTC.

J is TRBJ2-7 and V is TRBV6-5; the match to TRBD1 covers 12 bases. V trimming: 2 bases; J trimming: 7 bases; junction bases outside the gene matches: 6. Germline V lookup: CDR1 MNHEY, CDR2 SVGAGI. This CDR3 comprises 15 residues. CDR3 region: CASSYGGTGGDEQYF. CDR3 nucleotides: TGTGCCAGCAGTTACGGGGGGACAGGGGGCGATGAGCAGTACTTC.

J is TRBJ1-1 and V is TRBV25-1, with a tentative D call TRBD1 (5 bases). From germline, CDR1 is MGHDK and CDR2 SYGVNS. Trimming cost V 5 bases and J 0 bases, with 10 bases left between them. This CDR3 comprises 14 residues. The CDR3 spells CASSQGVMNTEAFF. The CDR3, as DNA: TGTGCCAGCAGTCAAGGGGTAATGAACACTGAAGCTTTCTTT.

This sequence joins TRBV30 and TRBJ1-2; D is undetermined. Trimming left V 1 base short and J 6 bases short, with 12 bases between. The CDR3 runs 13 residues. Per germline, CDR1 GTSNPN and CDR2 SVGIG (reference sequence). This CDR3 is CAWSGIPSDGYTF. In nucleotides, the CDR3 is TGTGCCTGGAGTGGGATCCCCTCGGATGGCTACACCTTC.

The CDR3 here is CASSPTRSTDTQYF. CDR3 nucleotides: TGTGCCAGCTCACCGACCAGGAGCACAGATACGCAGTATTTT. This rearrangement joins TRBV18 to TRBJ2-3; D call uncertain. The CDR3 is 14 residues long. Germline lookup yields CDR1 KGHSH and CDR2 LQKENI. With 3 bases removed from V and 0 bases from J, the gap between germline ends came to 7 bases.